Listed here are 26 T cell receptor beta chains from one sample, sequenced in a study of breast tumors, draining lymph nodes, adjacent tissues. TCRdb reprocessed the multiplex PCR reads via MiXCR and lists one record per CDR3 protein. The table has around 140,000 distinct CDR3 sequences, around 20% seen once; the top ten hold more than 2.5%. Breast cancer patients provided tissue from their axillary draining lymph nodes. Sequenced material: axillary lymph node tissue. These TCRs come from a female donor with breast cancer. Some clones in this sample may be carry-over from other donors' samples.

This clonotype was seen only once. A much larger clone sits a single nucleotide away, making a read error possible. The chain employs TRBV5-8 and TRBJ1-5; D ambiguous. The CDR3 is made up of 13 amino acids. From germline, CDR1 is SGHTS and CDR2 YDEGEE. V lost 7 bases and J lost 2, with 10 bases in between. DNA for the CDR3: TGTGCCAGCGGTTCCGGAGGCAATCAGCCCCAGCATTTT. The encoded protein is CASGSGGNQPQHF.

There are many counts of this clonotype. The chain links TRBV28 to TRBJ2-7; the match to TRBD2 covers 13 bases. The CDR3 is 15 residues long. Germline CDR1 and CDR2: MDHEN and SYDVKM. Trimming took 10 bases from V and 0 from J; bases not matched to a gene: 6. CDR3 loop: CATWGLAGNSYEQYF. The CDR3 nucleotides read TGTGCCACCTGGGGACTAGCGGGGAACTCCTACGAGCAGTACTTC.

Ten or more counts support this clonotype. The V call is TRBV12-3 or TRBV12-4, the J call TRBJ2-7; no clear D. The CDR3 covers 14 residues. The ends were cut back, 1 base at V and 3 bases at J, with 10 bases in the middle. This chain's CDR3 is CASSLGDSLYEQYF. The CDR3 DNA reads TGTGCCAGCAGTTTAGGAGACTCCCTCTACGAGCAGTACTTC.

This clonotype has a handful of counts. The rearrangement links TRBV18 to TRBJ2-3, with D unclear. Trimming took off 10 bases at V and 7 bases at J, with 15 bases between the two ends. The CDR3 is 12 amino acids. CDR1 is KGHSH, CDR2 LQKENI, per germline. CDR3 sequence: CATTANTNTQYF. The CDR3 nucleotides are TGTGCCACCACGGCCAACACCAATACGCAGTATTTT. The whole variable domain, filled in from reference TRBV18 and TRBJ2-3, reads NAGVMQNPRHLVRRRGQEARLRCSPMKGHSHVYWYRQLPEEGLKFMVYLQKENIIDESGMPKERFSAEFPKEGPSILRIQQVVRGDSAAYFCATTANTNTQYFGPGTRLTVL.

The gene calls are TRBV11-3 and TRBJ1-1; D is undetermined. V dropped 4 bases and J dropped 1 base, with 7 bases sitting between them. The CDR3 extends over 13 amino acids. Germline-derived CDR1 and CDR2 are SGHNT and YENEEA. DNA for the CDR3: TGTGCCAGCAGCTCGACACAGAACACTGAAGCTTTCTTT. Translated: CASSSTQNTEAFF.

The chain has TRBV19 and TRBJ2-2; no firm D call. The CDR3 has 15 amino acids. Germline CDR1 is LNHDA and CDR2 is SQIVND (reference sequence). V was cut by 1 base and J by 4 bases, with 10 bases left in between. CDR3 in DNA: TGTGCCAGTAGTATAGTACCGACACCCACCGGGGAGCTGTTTTTT. Translation gives CASSIVPTPTGELFF. Variable domain in full (rest from reference TRBV19 and TRBJ2-2): DGGITQSPKYLFRKEGQNVTLSCEQNLNHDAMYWYRQDPGQGLRLIYYSQIVNDFQKGDIAEGYSVSREKKESFPLTVTSAQKNPTAFYLCASSIVPTPTGELFFGEGSRLTVL.

This clonotype was counted ten times or more. The rearrangement joins TRBV2 to TRBJ2-2; 7 nucleotides match TRBD2. The CDR3 spans 14 residues. CDR1 SNHLY and CDR2 FYNNEI come from the germline V gene. V dropped 6 bases and J dropped 6; count of bases not matched to a gene: 7. The CDR3 here is CASSRGLVPGELFF. In DNA form, the CDR3 reads TGTGCCAGCAGCCGAGGACTAGTCCCCGGGGAGCTGTTTTTT.

This clonotype came up many times. The gene calls are TRBV7-2 and TRBJ1-2; no firm D call. Germline V gives CDR1 SGHTA, CDR2 FQGNSA. The CDR3 runs 12 residues. V was shortened by 5 bases and J by 4 bases, with 8 bases between the two germline ends. Here the CDR3 reads CASSLKGYGYTF. CDR3 sequence (DNA): TGTGCCAGCAGCCTAAAGGGCTATGGCTACACCTTC.

This clonotype was detected many times. The chain links TRBV7-2 to TRBJ1-3, with D uncertain. Germline values: CDR1 SGHTA, CDR2 FQGNSA. This CDR3 has 13 amino acids. The V gene lost 2 bases and the J gene lost 7 bases, with 9 bases spanning the gap. The CDR3 DNA sequence: TGTGCCAGCAGCTTAACACGTGATAACACCATATATTTT. This encodes CASSLTRDNTIYF.

The chain is built from TRBV19 and TRBJ1-3; TRBD1 might be the D (5 bases). CDR1 is LNHDA and CDR2 is SQIVND in the germline V gene (reference sequence). The CDR3 totals 14 residues. Deletions cut 5 bases from V and 4 bases from J, with 12 bases between. Here the CDR3 DNA reads TGTGCCAGTAGTTTTCTTGACAGCGGAAACACCATATATTTT. Its protein is CASSFLDSGNTIYF.

About this clonotype: This may be a read error, as it is one base from a much larger clone. The CDR3 spells CSVRRLAGGMDTQYF. DNA of the CDR3: TGCAGTGTCAGAAGGCTCGCAGGGGGCATGGATACGCAGTATTTT. This chain connects TRBV20-1 to TRBJ2-3; 8 bases align to TRBD1. CDR1 is DFQATT, CDR2 SNEGSKA, per germline (reference sequence). This CDR3 contains 15 residues. The V and J ends lost 7 bases and 6 bases, in that order; junction bases with no gene match: 15.

Remarks on this clonotype: A read error is possible here, since a much larger clone lies one base away. The conserved closing phenylalanine or tryptophan is absent in this CDR3, likely reflecting a read error. J is TRBJ2-3 and V is TRBV2; D may be TRBD1 or TRBD2 (6 bases each). This CDR3 contains 15 residues. The V end lost 6 bases, the J end lost 5 bases, and 18 bases lay between the germline ends. Germline CDR1 SNHLY, CDR2 FYNNEI. CDR3 in amino acids: CASRGDSGAGDTQYL. The CDR3 DNA reads TGTGCCAGCAGAGGGGACTCGGGGGCGGGAGATACGCAGTATCTT.

This clonotype occurred many times. J is TRBJ2-3 and V is TRBV5-1, with 11 bases lining up with TRBD2. V trimming: 4 bases; J trimming: 2 bases; junction bases outside the gene matches: 3. Looked up from germline, CDR1 is SGHRS and CDR2 is YFSETQ. This CDR3 has 15 residues. The DNA for the CDR3 is TGCGCCAGCAGCGCGACTAGCGGGATCACAGATACGCAGTATTTT. This sequence encodes CASSATSGITDTQYF. Together with reference TRBV5-1 and TRBJ2-3, the CDR3 gives the full variable domain: KAGVTQTPRYLIKTRGQQVTLSCSPISGHRSVSWYQQTPGQGLQFLFEYFSETQRNKGNFPGRFSGRQFSNSRSEMNVSTLELGDSALYLCASSATSGITDTQYFGPGTRLTVL.

This clonotype was observed at least ten times. The chain combines TRBV5-6 with TRBJ2-7, with D perhaps TRBD1 (8 bases). Germline assignment: CDR1 SGHDT and CDR2 YYEEEE. The V end was cut by 2 bases, the J end by 5 bases, with 35 bases between. The CDR3 is made up of 21 amino acids. CDR3: CASSFLAKGTGERDLENEQYF. For the CDR3, the DNA is TGTGCCAGCAGCTTTTTAGCAAAAGGGACAGGTGAGCGGGATTTGGAGAACGAGCAGTACTTC.

A note on this clonotype: With a much larger clone just one base away, this may be a read error. This chain uses TRBV19 with TRBJ2-5; 9 nucleotides align to TRBD1. The CDR3 loop spans 13 amino acids. Germline V gene lookup returns CDR1 LNHDA and CDR2 SQIVND (reference sequence). CDR3 DNA: TGTGCCAGTACCCGGACAGGGGTAGAGACCCTGTACTTC. Its translation is CASTRTGVETLYF.

This clonotype appeared many times. The chain joins TRBV5-1 to TRBJ2-7; 15 bases map to TRBD2. V shed 3 bases and J 2 bases; nucleotides not matched to a gene: 6. Germline lookup yields CDR1 SGHRS and CDR2 YFSETQ. This CDR3 is 17 amino acids long. CDR3 sequence reads: CASSSERTSGRAYEQYF. The CDR3, as DNA: TGCGCCAGCAGCTCGGAACGGACTAGCGGGAGGGCCTACGAGCAGTACTTC.

This clonotype showed up many times. Here the CDR3 DNA reads TGTGCCAGCAGTGGGGGGGGTCAAGAGACCCAGTACTTC. This translates into CASSGGGQETQYF. The chain has TRBV2 and TRBJ2-5; 7 bases agree with TRBD2. The CDR3 totals 13 residues. The junction had 1 base not matched to a gene; V was cut back by 4 bases and J by 2 bases. Germline V gene data show CDR1 as SNHLY and CDR2 as FYNNEI.

This clonotype has more than one count but fewer than ten. V gene TRBV3-1 combines with J gene TRBJ2-2; the D is unclear. The CDR3 length is 15 residues. Germline V gene sequence: CDR1 LGHDT, CDR2 YNNKEL (reference sequence). The ends were cut back, 1 base at V and 4 bases at J, with 10 bases in the middle. The chain's CDR3 is CASSQGSPFTGELFF. CDR3 nucleotide sequence: TGTGCCAGCAGCCAAGGGTCGCCTTTCACCGGGGAGCTGTTTTTT.

This rearrangement joins TRBV7-2 to TRBJ2-4; D might be TRBD2 (5 bases). Germline lookup yields CDR1 SGHTA and CDR2 FQGNSA. The ends were cut back, 8 bases at V and 8 bases at J, with 10 bases in the middle. This CDR3 is built from 11 residues. CDR3 sequence reads: CASELRDIQYF. In nucleotides, the CDR3 is TGTGCCAGCGAGCTGAGGGACATTCAGTACTTC.

This clonotype was counted at least ten times. The V call is TRBV4-1, the J call TRBJ1-3; no definite D call. V was cut by 4 bases and J by 7 bases, with 8 bases left in between. The CDR3 totals 12 residues. Germline V gives CDR1 MGHRA, CDR2 YSYEKL. The CDR3 DNA is TGCGCCAGCAGCCCCGGGTGGAACACCATATATTTT. It is translated as CASSPGWNTIYF.

This clonotype was counted many times. The chain has TRBV5-1 and TRBJ2-2; a weak D match, TRBD2 (5 bases). The ends were cut back, 0 bases at V and 7 bases at J, with 16 bases in the middle. CDR1 SGHRS and CDR2 YFSETQ come from the germline V gene. The CDR3 length is 16 residues. The CDR3 here is CASSLVGGLTVGELFF. CDR3 DNA sequence: TGCGCCAGCAGCTTGGTCGGCGGGCTGACGGTCGGGGAGCTGTTTTTT.

This clonotype was detected many times. The rearrangement joins TRBV19 to TRBJ2-1, with D unresolved. Trimming removed 6 bases at V and 5 bases at J, with 17 bases between. The CDR3 loop spans 15 amino acids. In germline, CDR1 is LNHDA, CDR2 SQIVND (reference sequence). For the CDR3, the DNA is TGTGCCAGTAGCACACCCGGTGTTGGTCACAATGAGCAGTTCTTC. Its protein is CASSTPGVGHNEQFF.

Points on this clonotype: With a much larger clone just one base away, this may be a read error. The conserved closing phenylalanine or tryptophan is absent in this CDR3, likely reflecting a read error. The gene calls are TRBV15 and TRBJ2-7; TRBD2 aligns across 7 bases. V dropped 0 bases and J dropped 2; count of bases not matched to a gene: 7. CDR1 is LNHNV and CDR2 is YYDKDF in the germline V gene (reference sequence). The CDR3 consists of 16 residues. The CDR3 region is CATSRDSGGSAYEQYL. CDR3 bases: TGTGCCACCAGCAGAGATAGTGGCGGGAGTGCCTACGAGCAGTACCTC.

This clonotype was recorded many times. The rearrangement uses TRBV7-9 and TRBJ1-4, with 7 bases lining up with TRBD1. J lost 2 bases, V lost 2 bases, and 2 bases had no gene match. CDR3 length equals 15 residues. Germline loops: CDR1 SEHNR, CDR2 FQNEAQ (reference sequence). CDR3 residues: CASSLPTGTNEKLFF. The CDR3 nucleotides read TGTGCCAGCAGCTTACCGACAGGGACTAATGAAAAACTGTTTTTT.

A remark on this clonotype: Given a much more abundant clone one base away, this may be a read error. The gene calls are TRBV29-1 and TRBJ1-3, with unresolved D. Looked up from germline, CDR1 is SQVTM and CDR2 is ANQGSEA. The CDR3 has 13 residues. V shed 7 bases and J shed 5 bases, with 15 bases lying between them. CDR3 protein: CSAQTASRNTIYF. The CDR3 DNA reads as TGCAGCGCCCAGACGGCCTCGAGAAACACCATATATTTT. The whole variable domain, filled in from reference TRBV29-1 and TRBJ1-3, reads SAVISQKPSRDICQRGTSLTIQCQVDSQVTMMFWYRQQPGQSLTLIATANQGSEATYESGFVIDKFPISRPNLTFSTLTVSNMSPEDSSIYLCSAQTASRNTIYFGEGSWLTVV.

This chain joins TRBV27 and TRBJ2-2; D assignment may be TRBD1 or TRBD2 (5 bases each). The CDR3 covers 14 residues. Germline V gene sequence: CDR1 MNHEY, CDR2 SMNVEV (reference sequence). V lost 0 bases, J lost 7 bases, and 9 bases lay in between. DNA of the CDR3: TGTGCCAGCAGTTTATCGGGGGTCGGCGGGGAGCTGTTTTTT. The encoded protein is CASSLSGVGGELFF.